This T cell receptor beta chain originates from a study of regulatory T cells in long-lasting Graves disease. This CDR3 is 13 amino acids long. V lost 3 bases and J lost 4, with 9 bases in between. Germline assignment: CDR1 LGHDT and CDR2 YNNKEL (reference sequence). For TCR beta, libraries came from iRepertoire HTBI primers and Arm-PCR of CDR3 regions. TCRdb reprocessed the multiplex PCR reads via MiXCR and lists one record per CDR3 protein. The top ten hold under 55% of the sample, which has 700,000 or so distinct CDR3 sequences, approximately 31% seen once. Time point here: persistent/refractory GD, antithyroid drugs over 5 years with positive TRAb. There was RNA extracted from PBMCs, and the TCR library was made from it. The patient group derived from an endocrinology department in Xi'an, China. Many counts were recorded for this clonotype.

The source of this sequence is a female donor with Graves disease. Sequencing used peripheral blood mononuclear cells (PBMCs), obtained when the disease was refractory, from a patient treated with antithyroid drugs. The V and J genes are TRBV3-1 and TRBJ1-1; D is undetermined. CDR3 coding DNA: TGTGCCAGCAGCCATTCAGGACGCACTGAAGCTTTCTTT. Protein product: CASSHSGRTEAFF. Full variable domain (remainder filled in from reference TRBV3-1 and TRBJ1-1): DTAVSQTPKYLVTQMGNDKSIKCEQNLGHDTMYWYKQDSKKFLKIMFSYNNKELIINETVPNRFSPKSPDKAHLNLHINSLELGDSAVYFCASSHSGRTEAFFGQGTRLTVV.